The 4 T cell receptor beta chains reported below all come from one sample, sequenced in a study of CD8+CD57+ T cells in acquired aplastic anemia. Genomic DNA acted as the template from which TCR beta VDJ combination and CDR3 sequence profiling were carried out. TCRdb re-analysed the reads in MiXCR, keeping a single row per CDR3 protein. The sample lists hundreds of thousands of distinct CDR3 sequences; 65% to 80% were seen once. Sequencing was carried out using sorted CD4+, CD8+, or CD8+CD57+ T cells (not recorded which) from PBMCs. These receptor sequences come from a human donor in good health, serving as a control.

Ten or more counts support this clonotype. The chain combines TRBV3-1 with TRBJ2-1, with 11 bases lining up with TRBD2. There are 16 residues in the CDR3. V trimming: 4 bases; J trimming: 7 bases; junction bases outside the gene matches: 9. Germline V gene lookup returns CDR1 LGHDT and CDR2 YNNKEL (reference sequence). The CDR3, as DNA: TGTGCCAGCAGCCTCCCCGGACTAGCGGGTCGGAATGAGCAGTTCTTC. It specifies CASSLPGLAGRNEQFF.

This clonotype was found many times. This sequence joins TRBV29-1 and TRBJ2-5; weak D call: TRBD1 (7 bases). Looked up from germline, CDR1 is SQVTM and CDR2 is ANQGSEA. Trimming shortened V by 3 bases and J by 2 bases, and 13 bases separated the two germline ends. This CDR3 spans 14 amino acids. The CDR3 sequence: CSVDKTGRQETQYF. In DNA, the CDR3 is TGCAGCGTTGATAAGACAGGGAGGCAAGAGACCCAGTACTTC.

This clonotype was detected ten times or more. This chain connects TRBV20-1 to TRBJ2-7; TRBD1 or TRBD2 may be the D gene (5 bases each). Trimming shortened V by 5 bases and J by 2 bases, and 16 bases separated the two germline ends. The germline CDR1 and CDR2 sequences are DFQATT and SNEGSKA (reference sequence). This CDR3 region has 14 residues. This chain's CDR3 is CSAAQSGPTYEQYF. In nucleotides, the CDR3 is TGCAGTGCTGCGCAATCGGGACCCACCTACGAGCAGTACTTC.

As to this clonotype: Germline is not matched at one junction end, which may reflect a read error. J is TRBJ2-7 and V is TRBV19; D call uncertain. Per germline, CDR1 LNHDA and CDR2 SQIVND (reference sequence). The CDR3 loop spans 12 amino acids. The chain's CDR3 is CASSIEAYEQYF. CDR3 in DNA: TGTGCCAGTAGTATTGAAGCATACGAGCAGTATTTC.